This T cell receptor (beta chain) was recorded in a study of T cells in Graves' hyperthyroidism and ophthalmopathy. About the research overall: Blood from the periphery was taken at initial diagnosis, before any treatment.

Thyroid ultrasound, orbital computed tomography, clinical symptoms, and serum thyroxine and TRAb underpinned diagnoses. The authors obtained PBMCs from 7.5 to 10 ml of fresh peripheral blood. This clonotype was picked up a small number of times. The antigen is unknown. In germline, CDR1 is SGHAT, CDR2 FQNNGV. V lost 0 bases, J lost 4 bases, and 10 bases lay in between. The length of the CDR3 is 15 residues. Whole-study results and caveats: Also found in blood were most expanded thyroid clonotypes above 0.001.

Amplification yielded TCR beta CDR3 regions, with RNA transcripts as the source. Initially, a first-round RT-PCR of the TCR CDR3 employed the HTBI primer set. TCRdb recomputed calls from the multiplex PCR reads with MiXCR, one row per CDR3 protein. The table includes over 500,000 distinct CDR3 sequences, 17% detected once. The clonotype originates from a woman younger than 35 with Graves' ophthalmopathy. Sample: blood. The chain joins TRBV11-2 to TRBJ1-5; TRBD1 is a possible D gene (6 bases). The CDR3 loop reads CASSLDRGANQPQHF. The CDR3 nucleotides read TGTGCCAGCAGCTTAGATCGGGGGGCGAATCAGCCCCAGCATTTT.